Given below is one T cell receptor (beta chain) in context. The antigen this receptor binds is unknown. Base qualities are missing; no much larger clone stands one base away. The data were obtained in a study of blood T cell repertoires in COVID-19 (dated by TCRdb to about 2020). In the study overall: The collaborator samples originated in the United States, Italy and Spain and spanned the acute and convalescent phases of COVID-19. The prospective study material was composed of cDNA or gDNA derived from T cells, B-cell-depleted T cells, or PBMCs. Subjects who had been exposed to COVID-19, were actively infected with it, or had recovered from it provided the deeply sampled blood TCRbeta repertoires that made up the dataset. Where available, HLA class I and class II types were taken from metadata supplied by the sample provider and were not determined by assay-based typing. Nearly every sample came with metadata listing a de-identified subject ID, COVID-19 status, age in years and sex. A freely available public database, intended as a resource for researchers studying the immune response to SARS-CoV-2, is where the repertoires were released. Samples were obtained from the ongoing ImmuneRACE study (first 160 participants) and from 1,254 subjects provided by 6 global collaborators.

Collaborating institutions collected whole blood in K2EDTA tubes following their own protocols. For TCRbeta analysis, collaborators shipped samples as frozen whole blood, isolated PBMCs, or DNA extracted from either of those sample types. Relative to germline, V is missing 6 bases and J is missing 3 bases, with 5 bases of the junction outside any gene match. Sequences MNHEY (CDR1) and SVGAGI (CDR2) are obtained from the germline V gene. The CDR3, cysteine through phenylalanine, is 13 amino acids long. This entry keeps only the CDR3 DNA: 39 bases, framed from base 1. The investigation overall reported the following: The amount of clinical and demographic metadata varied by source and participant and was provided uncurated.

The immunoSEQ Assay, a bias-controlled multiplex PCR, was used to amplify TCRbeta CDR3 regions from genomic DNA. For the original study's pipeline: The number of nucleated cells in each sample was estimated from the amplification of reference gene primers within the assay. To quantify the absolute abundance of each unique TCRbeta CDR3 rearrangement, sequence reads were collapsed and filtered. Productive Simpson clonality was computed per sample as the square root of Simpson's diversity index over productive rearrangements. TCRdb took over this immuneACCESS table, retaining in-frame rearrangements with V and J assigned. Such tables are incomplete; in checked studies, under half of the missing clones stem from an unresolved V gene, and the remainder is unexplained. V, J and clone size were drawn from that table, and D and trimming were deduced from the DNA. The table for this sample lists around 200,000 clones; more than 75% of them were counted only once. The ten largest clones add up to less than 3.5% of the sample.

The TCR comes from a middle-aged man with active or convalescent COVID-19. The chain joins TRBV6-5 to TRBJ2-7, with TRBD1 matching 7 junction bases. The sequenced material came from peripheral blood. For the CDR3, the sequence is CASRRGRDYEQYF. The nucleotide sequence reads TGTGCCAGCAGGAGGGGGCGCGACTACGAGCAGTACTTC.